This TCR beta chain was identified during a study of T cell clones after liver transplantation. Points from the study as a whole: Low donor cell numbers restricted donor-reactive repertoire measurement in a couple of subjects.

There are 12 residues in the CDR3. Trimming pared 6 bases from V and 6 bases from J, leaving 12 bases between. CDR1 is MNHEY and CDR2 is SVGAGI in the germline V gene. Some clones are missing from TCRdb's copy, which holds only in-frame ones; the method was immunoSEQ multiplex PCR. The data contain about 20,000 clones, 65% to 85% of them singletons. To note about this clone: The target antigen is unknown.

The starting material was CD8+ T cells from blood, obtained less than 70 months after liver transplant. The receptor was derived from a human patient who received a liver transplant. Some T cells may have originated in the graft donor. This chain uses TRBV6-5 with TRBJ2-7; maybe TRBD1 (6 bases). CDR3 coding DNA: TGTGCCAGCAGCGCGACAGGACGCGAGCAGTACTTC. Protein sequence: CASSATGREQYF.